Below, one T cell receptor beta chain is given with its context. The target antigen is unknown. This sample was included in a study of PD-1 blockade in classical Hodgkin lymphoma. The study's findings and limits: Before treatment, TCR diversity in newly diagnosed patients was reportedly lower than in healthy donors.

Germline V gene lookup returns CDR1 SGHRS and CDR2 YFSETQ. V was pared by 3 bases and J by 4 bases, with 13 bases between. This CDR3 spans 15 amino acids. Each patient relapsed following autologous stem cell transplantation, and prior brentuximab vedotin exposure differed. Libraries were prepared by immunoSEQ multiplex PCR; TCRdb keeps only in-frame clonotypes and omits some of them. The profile shows tens of thousands of clones, 70% to 90% of them singletons. The origin of this receptor is a human donor with classical Hodgkin lymphoma. The chain recombines TRBV5-1 with TRBJ2-2; no firm D call. The sample here was peripheral blood mononuclear cells (PBMCs), taken before the second cycle of nivolumab. As DNA, the CDR3 is TGCGCCAGCAGCTCGCTTATGTTGGGCACCGGGGAGCTGTTTTTT. It codes for CASSSLMLGTGELFF.